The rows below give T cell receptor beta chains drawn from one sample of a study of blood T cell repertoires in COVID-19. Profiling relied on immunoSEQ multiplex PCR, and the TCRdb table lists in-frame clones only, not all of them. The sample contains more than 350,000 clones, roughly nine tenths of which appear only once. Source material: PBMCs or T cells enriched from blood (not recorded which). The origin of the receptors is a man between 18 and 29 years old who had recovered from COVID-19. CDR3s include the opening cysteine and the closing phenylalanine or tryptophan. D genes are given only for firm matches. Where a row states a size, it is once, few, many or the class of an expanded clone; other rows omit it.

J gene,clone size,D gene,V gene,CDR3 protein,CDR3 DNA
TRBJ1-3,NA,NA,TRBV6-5,CASSRTISGNTIYF,TGTGCCAGCAGTCGGACAATCTCTGGAAACACCATATATTTT
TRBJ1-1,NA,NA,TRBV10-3,CAISGATGGRTEAFF,TGTGCCATCAGTGGGGCGACAGGCGGGAGGACTGAAGCTTTCTTT
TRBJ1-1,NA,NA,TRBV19,CASSGAGSVTEAFF,TGTGCCAGTAGTGGGGCAGGGTCGGTGACTGAAGCTTTCTTT
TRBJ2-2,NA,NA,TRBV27,CASSSPTGYTGELFF,TGTGCCAGCAGTTCCCCAACAGGGTACACCGGGGAGCTGTTTTTT
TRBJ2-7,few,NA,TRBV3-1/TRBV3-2,CASSQAREQYF,TGTGCCAGCAGCCAAGCGCGCGAGCAGTACTTC
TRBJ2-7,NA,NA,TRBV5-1,CASSLVRGKGEKGSYEQYF,TGCGCCAGCAGCTTGGTGAGGGGAAAGGGGGAGAAGGGGTCCTACGAGCAGTACTTC
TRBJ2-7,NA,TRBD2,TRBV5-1,CASSLREGLLHEQYF,TGCGCCAGCAGCTTGAGGGAGGGCCTTCTCCACGAGCAGTACTTC
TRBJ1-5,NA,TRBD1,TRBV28,CASSRSGTAHQPQHF,TGTGCCAGCAGCCGCTCCGGGACAGCACATCAGCCCCAGCATTTT
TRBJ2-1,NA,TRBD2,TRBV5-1,CASSYRERGNEQFF,TGCGCCAGCAGCTATCGGGAGCGGGGAAATGAGCAGTTCTTC
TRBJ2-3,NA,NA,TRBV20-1,CSASPAGRTDTQYF,TGCAGTGCTAGTCCAGCGGGCCGCACAGATACGCAGTATTTT
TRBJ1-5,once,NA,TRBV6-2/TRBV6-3,CATTPGAGKMESNQPQHF,TGTGCCACCACCCCGGGGGCAGGGAAGATGGAAAGCAATCAGCCCCAGCATTTT
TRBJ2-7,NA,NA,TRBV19,CASSIPLIESSYEQYF,TGTGCCAGTAGTATTCCCTTGATAGAGAGCTCCTACGAGCAGTACTTC
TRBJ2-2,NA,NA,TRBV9,CASSAPLQGGIDTGELFF,TGTGCCAGCAGCGCGCCCCTGCAGGGGGGTATCGACACCGGGGAGCTGTTTTTT
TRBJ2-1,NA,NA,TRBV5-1,CASRSGEFSYNEQFF,TGCGCCAGCAGGTCGGGGGAGTTCTCCTACAATGAGCAGTTCTTC
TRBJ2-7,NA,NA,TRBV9,CASSVGVGGEHEQYF,TGTGCCAGCAGCGTAGGGGTAGGAGGGGAGCACGAGCAGTACTTC
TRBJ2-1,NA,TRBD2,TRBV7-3,CASSLRSGRAEEQFF,TGTGCCAGCAGCTTAAGGAGCGGGAGGGCCGAGGAGCAGTTCTTC
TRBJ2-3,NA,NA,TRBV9,CASSSSGGADTQYF,TGTGCCAGCAGCTCTAGTGGCGGCGCAGATACGCAGTATTTT
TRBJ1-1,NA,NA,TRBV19,CASSIVSAGSHEAFF,TGTGCCAGTAGTATAGTATCGGCAGGATCGCATGAAGCTTTCTTT
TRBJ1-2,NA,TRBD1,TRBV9,CASSSDRAGGYTF,TGTGCCAGCAGCTCCGACAGGGCGGGTGGCTACACCTTC
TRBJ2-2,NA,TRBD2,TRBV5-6,CASSLGLAGPAELFF,TGTGCCAGCAGCTTGGGCCTAGCGGGACCGGCGGAGCTGTTTTTT
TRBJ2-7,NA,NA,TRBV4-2,CASSQEYSGSYEQYF,TGTGCCAGCAGCCAAGAATATAGCGGTTCCTACGAGCAGTACTTC
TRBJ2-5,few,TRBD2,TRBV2,CASRDTSAGKETQYF,TGTGCCAGCAGAGACACTAGCGCCGGTAAAGAGACCCAGTACTTC
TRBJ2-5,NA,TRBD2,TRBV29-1,CSAPFFLAGGQETQYF,TGCAGCGCCCCGTTTTTCCTAGCGGGAGGGCAAGAGACCCAGTACTTC
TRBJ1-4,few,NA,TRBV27,CASRFQGNNEKLFF,TGTGCCAGCAGGTTCCAGGGAAATAATGAAAAACTGTTTTTT
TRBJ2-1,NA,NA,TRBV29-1,CSVEGTGLAEQFF,TGCAGCGTTGAAGGGACTGGCCTCGCAGAGCAGTTCTTC
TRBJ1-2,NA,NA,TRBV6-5,CASSYSQGLGYGYTF,TGTGCCAGCAGTTATTCGCAGGGACTTGGCTATGGCTACACCTTC
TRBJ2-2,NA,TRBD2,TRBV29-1,CSVTSGAGELFF,TGCAGCGTTACGAGCGGGGCCGGGGAGCTGTTTTTT
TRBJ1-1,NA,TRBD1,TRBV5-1,CASSLSHTGATEAFF,TGCGCCAGCAGCTTGAGCCATACAGGGGCTACTGAAGCTTTCTTT
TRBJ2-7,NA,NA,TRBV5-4,CASSLDGLPEQYF,TGTGCCAGCAGCTTGGATGGCCTCCCCGAGCAGTACTTC
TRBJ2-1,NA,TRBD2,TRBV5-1,CASSDGASGATYNEQFF,TGCGCCAGCAGCGACGGGGCTAGCGGGGCCACCTACAATGAGCAGTTCTTC
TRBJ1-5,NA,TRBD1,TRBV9,CASSVGTGSNQPQHF,TGTGCCAGCAGCGTGGGGACAGGGAGTAATCAGCCCCAGCATTTT
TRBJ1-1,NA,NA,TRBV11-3,CASSPRQANTEAFF,TGTGCCAGCAGCCCCAGACAGGCGAACACTGAAGCTTTCTTT
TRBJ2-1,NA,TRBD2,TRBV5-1,CASSLTSGSYGEQFF,TGCGCCAGCAGCTTGACTAGCGGGAGCTATGGTGAGCAGTTCTTC
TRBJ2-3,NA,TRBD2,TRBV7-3,CASSLRGQISGSGTDTQYF,TGTGCCAGCAGCTTGAGGGGACAGATTAGCGGGAGTGGAACAGATACGCAGTATTTT
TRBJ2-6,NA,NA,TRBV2,CASSLERSGANVLTF,TGTGCCAGCAGTTTGGAGCGCTCTGGGGCCAACGTCCTGACTTTC
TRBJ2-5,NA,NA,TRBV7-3,CASSLSKAQGRQTQYF,TGTGCCAGCAGCTTGTCAAAGGCACAGGGGAGGCAGACCCAGTACTTC
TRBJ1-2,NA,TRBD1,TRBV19,CASSRPTGALYGYTF,TGTGCCAGTAGTAGACCGACAGGGGCCCTCTATGGCTACACCTTC
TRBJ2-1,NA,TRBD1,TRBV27,CASSRQGAFYEQFF,TGTGCCAGCAGTCGACAGGGGGCGTTCTATGAGCAGTTCTTC
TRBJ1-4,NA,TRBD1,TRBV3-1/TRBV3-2,CASQGGQGVWEKLFF,TGTGCCAGCCAAGGCGGACAGGGTGTGTGGGAAAAACTGTTTTTT
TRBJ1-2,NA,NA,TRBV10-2,CASSESYLKFALGHYGYTF,TGCGCCAGCAGTGAGTCTTATCTTAAGTTCGCGCTGGGCCACTATGGCTACACCTTC
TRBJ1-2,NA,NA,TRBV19,CASSLIGDINGYTF,TGTGCCAGTAGTCTGATAGGGGACATAAATGGCTACACCTTC
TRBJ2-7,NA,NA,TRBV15,CATSRDKAGYEQYF,TGTGCCACCAGCAGAGATAAAGCGGGCTACGAGCAGTACTTC
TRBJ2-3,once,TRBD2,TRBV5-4,CASSLEAGGSTDTQYF,TGTGCCAGCAGCTTGGAGGCGGGGGGGAGCACAGATACGCAGTATTTT
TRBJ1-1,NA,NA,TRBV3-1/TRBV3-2,CASSPPNTEAFF,TGTGCCAGCAGCCCTCCGAACACTGAAGCTTTCTTT
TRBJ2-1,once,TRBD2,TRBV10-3,CAIKITSGGYNEQFF,TGTGCCATCAAGATCACTAGCGGGGGTTACAATGAGCAGTTCTTC